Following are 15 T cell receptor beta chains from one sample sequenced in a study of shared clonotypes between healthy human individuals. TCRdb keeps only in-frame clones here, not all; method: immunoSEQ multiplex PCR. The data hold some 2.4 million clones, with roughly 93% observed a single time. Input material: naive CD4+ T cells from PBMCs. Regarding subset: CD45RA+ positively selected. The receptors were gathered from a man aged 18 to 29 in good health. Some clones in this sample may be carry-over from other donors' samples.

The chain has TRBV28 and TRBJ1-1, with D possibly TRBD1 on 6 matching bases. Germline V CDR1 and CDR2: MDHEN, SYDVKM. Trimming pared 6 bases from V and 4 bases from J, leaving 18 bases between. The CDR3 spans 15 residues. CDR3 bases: TGTGCCAGCAGGCGAGTTTGGGGGCGTGGCACTGAAGCTTTCTTT. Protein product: CASRRVWGRGTEAFF. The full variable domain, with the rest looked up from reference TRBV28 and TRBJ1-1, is DVKVTQSSRYLVKRTGEKVFLECVQDMDHENMFWYRQDPGLGLRLIYFSYDVKMKEKGDIPEGYSVSREKKERFSLILESASTNQTSMYLCASRRVWGRGTEAFFGQGTRLTVV.

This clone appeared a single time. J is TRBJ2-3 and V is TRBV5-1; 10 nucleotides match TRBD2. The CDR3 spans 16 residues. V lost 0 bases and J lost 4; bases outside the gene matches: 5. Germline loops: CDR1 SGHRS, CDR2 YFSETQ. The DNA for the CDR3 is TGCGCCAGCAGCTTGGTGTCTAGCGGGAGTTCAGATACGCAGTATTTT. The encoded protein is CASSLVSSGSSDTQYF.

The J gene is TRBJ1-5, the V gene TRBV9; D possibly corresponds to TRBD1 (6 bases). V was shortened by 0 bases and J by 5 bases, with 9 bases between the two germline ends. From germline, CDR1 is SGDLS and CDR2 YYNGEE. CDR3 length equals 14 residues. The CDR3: CASSVEGQYQPQHF. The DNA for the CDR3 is TGTGCCAGCAGCGTAGAAGGACAGTATCAGCCCCAGCATTTT.

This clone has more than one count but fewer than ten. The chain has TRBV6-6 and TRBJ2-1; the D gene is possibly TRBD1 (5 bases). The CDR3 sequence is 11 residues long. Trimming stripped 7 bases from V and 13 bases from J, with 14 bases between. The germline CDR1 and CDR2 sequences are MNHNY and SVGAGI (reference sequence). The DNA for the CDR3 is TGTGCCAGCAACTCCAGGGATCGCCAGTTCTTC. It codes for CASNSRDRQFF.

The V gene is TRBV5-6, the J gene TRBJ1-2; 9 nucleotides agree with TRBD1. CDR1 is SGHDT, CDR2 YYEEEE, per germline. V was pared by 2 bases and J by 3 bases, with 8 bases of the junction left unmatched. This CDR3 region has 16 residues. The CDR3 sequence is CASSFLRQGGDYGYTF. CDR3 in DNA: TGTGCCAGCAGCTTCCTCCGACAGGGGGGTGACTATGGCTACACCTTC.

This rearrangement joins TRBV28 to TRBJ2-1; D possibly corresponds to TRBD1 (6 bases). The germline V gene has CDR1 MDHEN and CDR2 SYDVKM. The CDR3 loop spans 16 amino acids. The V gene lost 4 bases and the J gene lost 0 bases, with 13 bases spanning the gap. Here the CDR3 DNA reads TGTGCCAGCAGTTCCCCCGGGACATACTCCTACAATGAGCAGTTCTTC. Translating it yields CASSSPGTYSYNEQFF.

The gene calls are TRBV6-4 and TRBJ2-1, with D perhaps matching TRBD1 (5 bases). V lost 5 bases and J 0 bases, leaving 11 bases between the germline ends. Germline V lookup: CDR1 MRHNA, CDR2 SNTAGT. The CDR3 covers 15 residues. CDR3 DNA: TGTGCCAGCAGTTTACAGGAGTCCTCCTACAATGAGCAGTTCTTC. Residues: CASSLQESSYNEQFF.

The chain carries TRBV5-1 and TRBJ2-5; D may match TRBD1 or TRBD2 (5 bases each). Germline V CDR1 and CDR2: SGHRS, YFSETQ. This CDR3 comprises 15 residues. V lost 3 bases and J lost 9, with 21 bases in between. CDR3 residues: CASSWNSETRGAQYF. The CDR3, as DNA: TGCGCCAGCAGCTGGAATAGCGAGACCCGAGGGGCCCAGTACTTC.

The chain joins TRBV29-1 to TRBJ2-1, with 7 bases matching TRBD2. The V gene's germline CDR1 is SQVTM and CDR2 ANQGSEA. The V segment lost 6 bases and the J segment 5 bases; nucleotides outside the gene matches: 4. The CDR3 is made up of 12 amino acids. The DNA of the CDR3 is TGCAGCGTAGCGGGGAGGAACAATGAGCAGTTCTTC. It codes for CSVAGRNNEQFF.

CDR3 sequence reads: CATSIGHLFSGANVLTF. The CDR3 nucleotides read TGTGCCACCAGCATTGGACACCTCTTCTCTGGGGCCAACGTCCTGACTTTC. The gene calls are TRBV15 and TRBJ2-6; possibly TRBD1 for D (5 bases). Germline values: CDR1 LNHNV, CDR2 YYDKDF (reference sequence). This CDR3 comprises 17 residues. V lost 4 bases and J lost 0, with 13 bases in between.

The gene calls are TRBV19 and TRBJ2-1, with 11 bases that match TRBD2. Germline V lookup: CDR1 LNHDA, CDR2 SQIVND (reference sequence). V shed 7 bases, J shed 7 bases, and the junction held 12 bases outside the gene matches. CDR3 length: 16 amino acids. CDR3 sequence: CASKVSGRVLRNEQFF. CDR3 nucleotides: TGTGCCAGTAAGGTTAGCGGGAGGGTGCTACGGAATGAGCAGTTCTTC.

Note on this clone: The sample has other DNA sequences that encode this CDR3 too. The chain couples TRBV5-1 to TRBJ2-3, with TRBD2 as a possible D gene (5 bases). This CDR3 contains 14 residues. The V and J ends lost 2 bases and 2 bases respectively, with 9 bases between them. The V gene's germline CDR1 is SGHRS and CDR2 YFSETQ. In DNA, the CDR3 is TGCGCCAGCAGCTTAGGAGGAGACACAGATACGCAGTATTTT. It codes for CASSLGGDTDTQYF.

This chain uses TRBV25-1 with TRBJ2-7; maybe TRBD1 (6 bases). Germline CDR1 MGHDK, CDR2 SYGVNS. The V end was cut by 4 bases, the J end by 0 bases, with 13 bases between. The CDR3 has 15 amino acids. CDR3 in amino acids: CASSGQRGSSYEQYF. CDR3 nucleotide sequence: TGTGCCAGCAGTGGCCAAAGGGGGAGCTCCTACGAGCAGTACTTC.

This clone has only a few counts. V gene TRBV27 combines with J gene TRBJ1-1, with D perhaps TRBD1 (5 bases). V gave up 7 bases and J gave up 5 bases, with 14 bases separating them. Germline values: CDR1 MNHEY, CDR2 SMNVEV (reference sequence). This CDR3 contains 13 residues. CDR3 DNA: TGTGCCAGCACTACTTTCGGGGGGACTGAAGCTTTCTTT. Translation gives CASTTFGGTEAFF.

Here the CDR3 DNA reads TGTGCCAGCAGCCAGACAGGGGGCGTAAGAGGCTACACCTTC. Encoded protein: CASSQTGGVRGYTF. V is TRBV5-4 and J is TRBJ1-2, with 10 bases matching TRBD1. The J segment lost 8 bases and the V segment lost 4 bases, leaving 8 bases of the junction unmatched. CDR1 SGHNT and CDR2 YYREEE come from the germline V gene (reference sequence). This CDR3 has 14 amino acids.